This TCR beta chain emerged from a study of cytomegalovirus exposure and HLA in healthy donors. About the study: As an earlier analysis found, 150 million to 200 million T cells yielded about 120 million unique TCR beta sequences.

This CDR3 contains 15 residues. Looked up from germline, CDR1 is LNHDA and CDR2 is SQIVND (reference sequence). Trimming pared 4 bases from V and 5 bases from J, leaving 14 bases between. Notes on the study in general: The authors enumerated over 150 TCR beta chains as linked to cytomegalovirus.

This clone was counted a few times. Antigen unknown. 60 Vbeta and 13 Jbeta primers were used in PCR. Authors' data handling: Tens of millions of unique TCR beta chains, roughly 10 million shared, were counted in a later analysis. Repertoires were generated with immunoSEQ multiplex PCR, while TCRdb's copy carries only in-frame clones and drops some. V, J and clone size reflect that table, while D and trimming were determined from the DNA. The sample shows about 140,000 clones, roughly three quarters of them seen only once. Specimen: PBMCs. This sequence was found in a man younger than 30 in good health and CMV-seronegative. The genes are TRBV19 and TRBJ1-4, with TRBD1 as a possible D gene (5 bases). The CDR3 here is CASSSPEGANEKLFF. In DNA, the CDR3 is TGTGCCAGTAGTAGCCCTGAAGGGGCCAATGAAAAACTGTTTTTT.